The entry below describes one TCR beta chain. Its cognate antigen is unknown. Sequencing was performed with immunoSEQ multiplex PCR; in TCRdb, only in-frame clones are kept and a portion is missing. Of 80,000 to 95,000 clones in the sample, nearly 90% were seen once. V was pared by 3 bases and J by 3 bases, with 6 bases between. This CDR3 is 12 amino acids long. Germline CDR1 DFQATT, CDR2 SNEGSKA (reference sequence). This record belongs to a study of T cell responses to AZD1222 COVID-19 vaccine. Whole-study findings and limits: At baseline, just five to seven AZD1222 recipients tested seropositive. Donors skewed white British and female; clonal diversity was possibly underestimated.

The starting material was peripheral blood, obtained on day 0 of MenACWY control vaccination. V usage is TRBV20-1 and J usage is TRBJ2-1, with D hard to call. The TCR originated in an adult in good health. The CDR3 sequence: CSASQVYNEQFF. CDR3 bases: TGCAGTGCTAGTCAAGTCTACAATGAGCAGTTCTTC.